This entry is about one TCR beta chain. Its antigen has not been determined. No clone much larger than this one lies a single base away; base qualities are absent. This entry belongs to a study of blood T cell repertoires in COVID-19 (dated by TCRdb to the early 2020s). About the investigation overall: The collaborator samples originated in the United States, Italy and Spain and spanned the acute and convalescent phases of COVID-19. The samples were drawn from the first 160 participants of the ongoing ImmuneRACE study and from 1,200 or so subjects provided by 6 global collaborators. The repertoires were released in a freely available public database intended as a resource for research on the immune response to SARS-CoV-2. Deeply sampled blood TCRbeta repertoires from subjects exposed to, actively infected with, or recovered from COVID-19 were included in the dataset. A de-identified subject ID, COVID-19 status, age in years and sex were almost always included in the sample metadata. Where available, HLA class I and class II types were obtained from metadata supplied by the sample provider rather than from assay-based typing. The material from the prospective study consisted of cDNA or gDNA derived from T cells, B-cell-depleted T cells, or PBMCs.

TCRbeta CDR3 regions were amplified from genomic DNA using the immunoSEQ Assay, a bias-controlled multiplex PCR. The authors' pipeline ran thus. The number of nucleated cells in each sample was estimated from the amplification of reference gene primers within the assay. To quantify the absolute abundance of each unique TCRbeta CDR3 rearrangement, sequence reads were collapsed and filtered. For each sample, productive Simpson clonality was calculated as the square root of Simpson's diversity index over productive rearrangements. Here the immuneACCESS table is served through TCRdb, limited to in-frame sequences with V and J called. Missing clones are a known gap in these copies; in checked studies unresolved V genes cover under half, and the rest lacks a known reason. That table supplies the V and J calls and clone size; D and trimming were determined from the DNA. Recorded for this sample are approximately 190,000 clones; approximately 80% of them occurred a single time. The leading ten clones occupy approximately 6.9% of the sample.

General findings and caveats noted by the study authors: How much clinical and demographic metadata was included differed by source and by participant, and the metadata was provided uncurated.

V drops 1 base and J drops 6 bases, leaving 16 bases in between. Including cysteine and phenylalanine, the CDR3 has 15 amino acids. The CDR3 DNA has 45 bases and is translated from base 1. CDR1 and CDR2 are drawn from the germline V gene: MGHRA, YSYEKL. Whole blood was collected in K2EDTA tubes by collaborating institutions according to the institutions' own protocols. For TCRbeta analysis, collaborators shipped samples as frozen whole blood, isolated PBMCs, or DNA extracted from either of those sample types. The clonotype comes from a man aged 60 to 69 with acute or convalescent COVID-19. The sequencing input was peripheral blood. The chain employs TRBV4-1 and TRBJ2-7, with the D gene uncertain. CDR3 region: CASSQAQIRTPEQYF. In nucleotide form, the sequence is TGCGCCAGCAGCCAAGCCCAAATAAGAACACCCGAGCAGTACTTC.